These 25 T cell receptor beta chains share one sample of origin, sequenced in a study of Ad26.COV2.S vaccination and SARS-CoV-2 variants. The repertoire was sequenced with immunoSEQ multiplex PCR; TCRdb's copy has only in-frame clones and lacks some. The sample records about 180,000 clones, around 88% being singletons. The sequenced sample was peripheral blood, obtained after recovery from COVID-19. The receptors derive from a human donor who had recovered from COVID-19.

This clone was seen only once. This chain joins TRBV5-1 and TRBJ1-3; the match to TRBD1 covers 8 bases. The V gene end was trimmed by 3 bases and the J gene end by 0 bases; junction bases not matched to a gene: 8. This CDR3 comprises 17 residues. Per germline, CDR1 SGHRS and CDR2 YFSETQ. CDR3 in DNA: TGCGCCAGCAGCTCACAGGGGGGGATCGTCTCTGGAAACACCATATATTTT. It specifies CASSSQGGIVSGNTIYF.

This clone was recorded only once. The rearrangement links TRBV5-6 to TRBJ2-1; TRBD2 matches 13 bases. The CDR3 runs to 18 residues. The V gene end was trimmed by 1 base and the J gene end by 4 bases; junction bases not matched to a gene: 8. Per the germline V gene, CDR1 is SGHDT and CDR2 is YYEEEE. For the CDR3, the DNA is TGTGCCAGCAGCTTGACTAGCGGGGGGGCCGGGCGTTACAATGAGCAGTTCTTC. It yields the protein CASSLTSGGAGRYNEQFF.

J is TRBJ1-5 and V is TRBV2; tentative D call: TRBD1 (6 bases). Trimming removed 10 bases at V and 5 bases at J, with 15 bases between. This CDR3 has 13 amino acids. Germline V gene sequence: CDR1 SNHLY, CDR2 FYNNEI. CDR3 region: CANAQGGDQPQHF. Here the CDR3 DNA reads TGTGCCAACGCACAGGGAGGAGATCAGCCCCAGCATTTT. The whole variable domain, filled in from reference TRBV2 and TRBJ1-5, reads EPEVTQTPSHQVTQMGQEVILRCVPISNHLYFYWYRQILGQKVEFLVSFYNNEISEKSEIFDDQFSVERPDGSNFTLKIRSTKLEDSAMYFCANAQGGDQPQHFGDGTRLSIL.

V and J are TRBV7-2 and TRBJ2-3; perhaps TRBD1 as D (6 bases). The length of the CDR3 is 15 residues. Trimming removed 5 bases at V and 1 base at J, with 13 bases between. Looked up from germline, CDR1 is SGHTA and CDR2 is FQGNSA. In DNA form, the CDR3 reads TGTGCCAGCAGCCAAACAGGGATCGGCACAGATACGCAGTATTTT. Residues: CASSQTGIGTDTQYF.

The CDR3 DNA reads as TGTGCCAGCTCACCCGGGGGGGGCGGTCAGCCCCAGCATTTT. Its protein product is CASSPGGGGQPQHF. V and J are TRBV18 and TRBJ1-5; D possibly corresponds to TRBD1 (6 bases). Germline lookup yields CDR1 KGHSH and CDR2 LQKENI. The CDR3 loop spans 14 amino acids. Trimming took 3 bases from V and 6 from J, leaving 12 bases between them.

The chain combines TRBV18 with TRBJ2-6, with D unclear. Per germline, CDR1 KGHSH and CDR2 LQKENI. The CDR3 totals 15 residues. V lost 2 bases and J lost 2, with 7 bases in between. CDR3 loop: CASSPGPPGANVLTF. The DNA of the CDR3 is TGTGCCAGCTCACCAGGACCTCCTGGGGCCAACGTCCTGACTTTC.

The rearrangement uses TRBV9 and TRBJ2-1, with 7 bases matching TRBD2. This CDR3 is 14 amino acids long. The germline CDR1 and CDR2 sequences are SGDLS and YYNGEE. Losses at the gene ends were 3 bases for V and 3 bases for J; bases not matched to a gene: 3. In DNA, the CDR3 is TGTGCCAGCAGCGGGCGGACTAGCTACAATGAGCAGTTCTTC. Amino acids: CASSGRTSYNEQFF.

The V gene is TRBV28, the J gene TRBJ1-5, with D possibly TRBD1 on 6 matching bases. The CDR3 is 14 residues long. V was cut by 6 bases and J by 3 bases, with 12 bases left in between. Germline assignment: CDR1 MDHEN and CDR2 SYDVKM. The DNA of the CDR3 is TGTGCCAGCAGGGCCGGACAGAACAATCAGCCCCAGCATTTT. The encoded protein is CASRAGQNNQPQHF.

This clone is a singleton in its sample. V is TRBV5-1 and J is TRBJ2-4; 7 bases align to TRBD2. The CDR3 spans 15 residues. Germline CDR1 reads SGHRS; CDR2 reads YFSETQ. V shed 4 bases, J shed 2 bases, and the junction held 6 bases outside the gene matches. CDR3 in amino acids: CASSRWEGTKNIQYF. CDR3 nucleotide sequence: TGCGCCAGCAGCCGTTGGGAGGGCACCAAAAACATTCAGTACTTC.

The V call is TRBV7-6, the J call TRBJ2-7; 9 nucleotides align to TRBD2. This CDR3 is 15 amino acids long. J lost 6 bases, V lost 4 bases, and 10 bases had no gene match. Germline V lookup: CDR1 SGHVS, CDR2 FNYEAQ. The CDR3 region is CASSSASSGSREQYF. The CDR3 nucleotides read TGTGCCAGCAGCTCCGCGAGTAGCGGGAGTCGCGAGCAGTACTTC.

CDR3 sequence reads: CASSSRQGTDTQYF. The CDR3 DNA follows: TGTGCCAGCAGCTCACGACAGGGTACAGATACGCAGTATTTT. The chain has TRBV3-1 (or the pseudogene TRBV3-2) and TRBJ2-3; 7 positions agree with TRBD1. J lost 3 bases, V lost 5 bases, and 5 bases had no gene match. The CDR3 has 14 residues. Germline V CDR1 and CDR2: LGHDT, YNNKEL (reference sequence).

This rearrangement joins TRBV5-8 to TRBJ1-1; D is unclear. The V end lost 4 bases, the J end lost 0 bases, and 7 bases lay between the germline ends. This CDR3 is built from 13 residues. CDR1 and CDR2 (germline): SGHTS, YDEGEE. CDR3 coding DNA: TGTGCCAGCAGCCGCTATATGAACACTGAAGCTTTCTTT. Amino acid sequence: CASSRYMNTEAFF.

This chain connects TRBV3-1 (or the pseudogene TRBV3-2) to TRBJ2-5; 10 bases map to TRBD2. CDR3 length equals 15 residues. Trimming removed 5 bases from V and 4 bases from J; junction bases left unmatched: 7. CDR1 LGHDT and CDR2 YNNKEL come from the germline V gene (reference sequence). The CDR3 protein is CASSASGGPRETQYF. The CDR3 DNA sequence: TGTGCCAGCAGCGCTAGCGGGGGCCCCAGAGAGACCCAGTACTTC.

The V call is TRBV10-3, the J call TRBJ2-1, with D perhaps assigned TRBD1 or TRBD2 (5 bases each). Trimming removed 6 bases from V and 0 bases from J, with 12 bases in between. Germline V gives CDR1 ENHRY, CDR2 SYGVKD. The CDR3 runs 15 residues. CDR3 sequence (DNA): TGTGCCATCAGCCCTAGTGGGGGCTCCTACAATGAGCAGTTCTTC. Encoded protein: CAISPSGGSYNEQFF.

The gene calls are TRBV9 and TRBJ1-4; D remains unclear. Trimming took off 2 bases at V and 3 bases at J, with 14 bases between the two ends. Germline CDR1 SGDLS, CDR2 YYNGEE. The CDR3 is 16 residues long. The DNA for the CDR3 is TGTGCCAGCAGCGTGGGCAGGTCCGGGGCTAATGAAAAACTGTTTTTT. This sequence encodes CASSVGRSGANEKLFF.

This chain uses TRBV27 with TRBJ2-2; 10 nucleotides match TRBD2. The CDR3 has 15 amino acids. Unmatched junction bases numbered 5, after V lost 2 bases and J lost 8 bases. Germline CDR1 is MNHEY and CDR2 is SMNVEV (reference sequence). The CDR3 spells CASSLSGGAAGELFF. DNA of the CDR3: TGTGCCAGCAGTTTAAGCGGGGGGGCGGCTGGGGAGCTGTTTTTT.

The chain has TRBV11-2 and TRBJ1-4, with D unresolved. The V end lost 5 bases, the J end lost 8 bases, and 12 bases lay between the germline ends. There are 13 residues in the CDR3. CDR1 is SGHAT and CDR2 is FQNNGV in the germline V gene. The CDR3 region has the DNA TGTGCCAGCAGCCTCGAGTTGGGCGAAAAACTGTTTTTT. As protein: CASSLELGEKLFF.

The chain links TRBV6-5 to TRBJ1-3; D is unclear. Between the trimmed V and J ends, which lost 2 bases and 8 bases, there was a span of 10 bases. Germline CDR1 reads MNHEY; CDR2 reads SVGAGI. The CDR3 covers 13 residues. CDR3 loop: CASSYGPRDTIYF. Here the CDR3 DNA reads TGTGCCAGCAGTTACGGGCCTCGGGACACCATATATTTT.

This chain links TRBV5-6 with TRBJ1-2, with D perhaps TRBD1 (5 bases). V was shortened by 4 bases and J by 8 bases, with 18 bases between the two germline ends. CDR1 SGHDT and CDR2 YYEEEE come from the germline V gene. The CDR3 has 14 residues. The CDR3 is CASSLGGAAHGYTF. CDR3 coding DNA: TGTGCCAGCAGCCTGGGAGGGGCCGCTCACGGCTACACCTTC.

The chain combines TRBV4-1 with TRBJ2-5; D is ambiguous. The V gene's germline CDR1 is MGHRA and CDR2 YSYEKL. This CDR3 contains 13 residues. Trimming took 4 bases from V and 1 from J, leaving 7 bases between them. The CDR3 sequence is CASSRAIQETQYF. The CDR3 nucleotides are TGCGCCAGCAGCCGGGCCATCCAAGAGACCCAGTACTTC.

V gene TRBV5-6 combines with J gene TRBJ2-7; a possible D gene is TRBD1 (5 bases). Per germline, CDR1 SGHDT and CDR2 YYEEEE. The V end was cut by 7 bases, the J end by 5 bases, with 13 bases between. CDR3 length: 12 residues. The CDR3 region is CASLFEGDEQYF. For the CDR3, the DNA is TGTGCCAGCCTCTTCGAAGGGGACGAGCAGTACTTC.

J is TRBJ1-2 and V is TRBV3-1 (or the pseudogene TRBV3-2); D is uncertain. This CDR3 comprises 16 residues. Germline CDR1 reads LGHDT; CDR2 reads YNNKEL (reference sequence). V lost 1 base to trimming and J lost 5 bases, with 17 bases between them. In nucleotides, the CDR3 is TGTGCCAGCAGCCAAGTGAGTACGGCGGACGGGTATGGCTACACCTTC. It yields the protein CASSQVSTADGYGYTF.

The J gene is TRBJ2-1, the V gene TRBV9; tentative D call: TRBD2 (6 bases). The V and J ends lost 6 bases and 10 bases respectively, with 17 bases between them. The CDR3 sequence is 13 residues long. CDR1 is SGDLS, CDR2 YYNGEE, per germline. CDR3 sequence: CASTTGENGEQFF. For the CDR3, the DNA is TGTGCCAGCACAACGGGAGAAAATGGGGAGCAGTTCTTC. The full variable domain, completed using reference TRBV9 and TRBJ2-1, is DSGVTQTPKHLITATGQRVTLRCSPRSGDLSVYWYQQSLDQGLQFLIQYYNGEERAKGNILERFSAQQFPDLHSELNLSSLELGDSALYFCASTTGENGEQFFGPGTRLTVL.

The rearrangement links TRBV5-1 to TRBJ2-5; TRBD1 matches 9 bases. CDR3 length: 16 residues. CDR1 is SGHRS, CDR2 YFSETQ, per germline. The V segment lost 0 bases and the J segment 4 bases; nucleotides outside the gene matches: 7. The CDR3 DNA sequence: TGCGCCAGCAGCTTGGTCCAAGTGACAGGGGGAGAGACCCAGTACTTC. This codes for CASSLVQVTGGETQYF.

The chain links TRBV5-6 to TRBJ1-6, with a tentative D call TRBD1 (5 bases). The V gene lost 2 bases and the J gene lost 10 bases, with 16 bases spanning the gap. This CDR3 region has 15 residues. The germline V gene has CDR1 SGHDT and CDR2 YYEEEE. The CDR3 is CASSLDRFERSPLHF. The DNA of the CDR3 is TGTGCCAGCAGCTTAGACAGATTCGAACGGTCACCCCTCCACTTT.